This T cell receptor beta chain was identified in a study of blood T cell repertoires in COVID-19. For the study at large: Donors in the United States, Italy and Spain gave samples during acute or convalescent COVID-19. PBMCs, B-cell-depleted T cells, or T cells were the source of the cDNA or gDNA that made up the material.

Authors' data handling: By means of reference gene primer amplification, nucleated cell counts were estimated. TCRdb's table, derived via immunoSEQ multiplex PCR, lists solely in-frame clones and lacks some. That table supplies the V and J calls and clone size; D and trimming were determined from the DNA. The sample lists roughly 250,000 clones; 84% were seen once. This CDR3 contains 14 residues. From germline, CDR1 is LNHDA and CDR2 SQIVND (reference sequence). V lost 3 bases to trimming and J lost 6 bases, with 12 bases between them. The chain uses TRBV19 and TRBJ1-5; D perhaps matches TRBD1 (5 bases). The sequenced sample was peripheral blood. The sequence came from a woman aged 40 to 50 who had recovered from COVID-19. CDR3 residues: CASSMGGGTQPQHF. CDR3 DNA sequence: TGTGCCAGTAGTATGGGGGGGGGAACTCAGCCCCAGCATTTT.